The 10 T cell receptor beta chains below all came from one sample that was sequenced in a study of T cell responses to AZD1222 COVID-19 vaccine. The data were produced by immunoSEQ multiplex PCR, yet TCRdb's version contains in-frame clones alone and is incomplete. The sample lists approximately 70,000 clones, 85% seen once, with about 20% in the top ten. This sample comprised peripheral blood, obtained on day 0 of AZD1222 vaccination. These receptors were taken from an adult in good health.

This chain connects TRBV4-1 to TRBJ1-4; 8 nucleotides match TRBD1. V lost 6 bases and J lost 8; bases outside the gene matches: 8. The CDR3 loop spans 14 amino acids. Germline assignment: CDR1 MGHRA and CDR2 YSYEKL. CDR3 in DNA: TGCGCCAGCAGGCCGGGACAGGAAAACGAAAAACTGTTTTTT. Translation: CASRPGQENEKLFF.

The chain uses TRBV27 and TRBJ1-2; a possible D gene is TRBD1 (5 bases). Deletions cut 2 bases from V and 6 bases from J, with 22 bases between. CDR3 length: 17 residues. Germline V lookup: CDR1 MNHEY, CDR2 SMNVEV (reference sequence). The CDR3 reads CASSLIGGDSRGDGYTF. CDR3 nucleotides: TGTGCCAGCAGTTTAATTGGAGGCGACAGCCGGGGGGATGGCTACACCTTC.

The genes are TRBV11-2 and TRBJ2-1; 11 nucleotides align to TRBD1. Germline values: CDR1 SGHAT, CDR2 FQNNGV. This CDR3 has 15 residues. Trimming at V came to 1 base and at J to 8 bases, leaving 4 bases not matched to a gene. This CDR3 reads CASSLGGQGADEQFF. CDR3 nucleotides: TGTGCCAGCAGCTTAGGTGGACAGGGGGCGGATGAGCAGTTCTTC.

V and J are TRBV6-1 and TRBJ2-7; D may be TRBD1 (6 bases). Per the germline V gene, CDR1 is MNHNS and CDR2 is SASEGT. This CDR3 is built from 15 residues. Between the trimmed V and J ends, which lost 2 bases and 4 bases, there was a span of 15 bases. The CDR3 reads CASSESTGTGYEQYF. As DNA, the CDR3 is TGTGCCAGCAGTGAATCAACAGGCACAGGGTACGAGCAGTACTTC.

This chain uses TRBV6-5 with TRBJ2-2, with a weak D call TRBD2 (5 bases). The CDR3 is made up of 12 amino acids. The germline V gene has CDR1 MNHEY and CDR2 SVGAGI. Trimming removed 6 bases at V and 6 bases at J, with 8 bases between. CDR3 protein: CASRREPGELFF. CDR3 sequence (DNA): TGTGCCAGCAGAAGGGAGCCCGGGGAGCTGTTTTTT.

The rearrangement links TRBV6-5 to TRBJ2-7; 12 nucleotides agree with TRBD2. With 0 bases clipped from V and 5 bases from J, the junction kept 5 bases outside the gene matches. The CDR3 contains 16 residues. Per the germline V gene, CDR1 is MNHEY and CDR2 is SVGAGI. The CDR3 loop reads CASSYSTSGSAHEQYF. CDR3 bases: TGTGCCAGCAGTTACTCGACTAGCGGGAGTGCCCACGAGCAGTACTTC.

In this sample, this clone turned up once. The same CDR3 is also encoded by other DNA sequences in this sample. CDR3 nucleotide sequence: TGTGCCAGTAGTACGGGGGGCGAAGCTAACTATGGCTACACCTTC. This encodes CASSTGGEANYGYTF. The rearrangement uses TRBV19 and TRBJ1-2, with D possibly TRBD1 on 6 matching bases. The germline V and J ends were trimmed by 4 bases and 0 bases, with 12 bases remaining between them. Germline CDR1 reads LNHDA; CDR2 reads SQIVND (reference sequence). CDR3 length: 15 amino acids.

The chain is built from TRBV6-1 and TRBJ1-3; unclear D gene. The CDR3 is made up of 17 amino acids. From germline, CDR1 is MNHNS and CDR2 SASEGT. V lost 2 bases and J lost 3, with 17 bases in between. CDR3 loop: CASSETGLTQYGNTIYF. In DNA form, the CDR3 reads TGTGCCAGCAGTGAAACCGGGCTAACCCAGTATGGAAACACCATATATTTT.

This chain uses TRBV27 with TRBJ2-1, with 12 bases lining up with TRBD2. Per the germline V gene, CDR1 is MNHEY and CDR2 is SMNVEV (reference sequence). There are 18 residues in the CDR3. Trimming removed 3 bases from V and 5 bases from J; junction bases left unmatched: 11. The CDR3 region has the DNA TGTGCCAGCAGTTTCTTTGCTAGCGGGAGGGGGGGGCACAATGAGCAGTTCTTC. It is translated as CASSFFASGRGGHNEQFF.

The CDR3 sequence is CATQQGLIGDQPQHF. The CDR3 DNA sequence: TGTGCCACCCAGCAGGGATTGATAGGGGATCAGCCCCAGCATTTT. The chain links TRBV6-5 to TRBJ1-5, with D maybe TRBD1 (5 bases). The length of the CDR3 is 15 residues. CDR1 and CDR2 from the germline V gene are MNHEY and SVGAGI. The V gene lost 10 bases and the J gene lost 5 bases, with 21 bases spanning the gap.